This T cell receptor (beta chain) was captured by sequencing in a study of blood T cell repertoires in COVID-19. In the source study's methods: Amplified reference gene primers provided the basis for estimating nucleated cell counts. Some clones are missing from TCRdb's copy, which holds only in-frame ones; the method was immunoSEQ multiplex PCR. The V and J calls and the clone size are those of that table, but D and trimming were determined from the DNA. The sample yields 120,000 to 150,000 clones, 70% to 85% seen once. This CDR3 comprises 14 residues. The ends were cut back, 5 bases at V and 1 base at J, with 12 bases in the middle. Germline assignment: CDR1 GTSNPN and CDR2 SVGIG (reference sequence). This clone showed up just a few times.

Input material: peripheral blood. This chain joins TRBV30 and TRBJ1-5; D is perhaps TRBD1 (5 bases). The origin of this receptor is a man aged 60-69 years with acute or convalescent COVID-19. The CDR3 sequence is CAWCREGSNQPQHF. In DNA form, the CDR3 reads TGTGCCTGGTGCAGGGAGGGAAGCAATCAGCCCCAGCATTTT.